The T cell receptor (beta chain) described here comes from a study of blood T cells in healthy people across ages. Study-wide results and caveats: The lack of PBMC sorting stopped any conclusive naive versus antigen-experienced comparison.

As regards this clonotype: Its target is not known.

Germline V lookup: CDR1 DFQATT, CDR2 SNEGSKA (reference sequence). Trimming took 3 bases from V and 4 from J; bases not matched to a gene: 9. This CDR3 has 15 residues. A second about 6 to 12 cycle PCR used barcoded and J-beta primers. TCRdb re-called the 5' RACE reads with MiXCR, one entry per CDR3 protein. The sample holds roughly 640,000 distinct CDR3 sequences, about 30% seen once. The chain uses TRBV20-1 and TRBJ2-5; 9 bases agree with TRBD2. Input material: blood. This receptor was identified in a woman older than 75 in good health. The CDR3 is CSARFSGSAGETQYF. DNA of the CDR3: TGCAGTGCTAGGTTTAGCGGGAGCGCCGGAGAGACCCAGTACTTC.